This TCR beta chain was recovered during a study of blood T cell repertoires in COVID-19. Across the whole study: Samples came from the United States, Italy and Spain, spanning acute and convalescent COVID-19. Nucleic acid was either cDNA or gDNA, and it came from T cells, B-cell-depleted T cells, or PBMCs.

From germline, CDR1 is LGHNA and CDR2 YNFKEQ. This CDR3 spans 15 amino acids. V was clipped by 4 bases and J by 1 base; unmatched bases: 4. Original processing notes: Quantification of nucleated cells was approximated via reference gene primer amplification. Measured with immunoSEQ multiplex PCR; TCRdb has only the in-frame clones, and not every one. That table supplies the V and J calls and clone size; D and trimming were determined from the DNA. The sample lists approximately 82,000 clones; roughly 77% were seen once. The specimen sequenced was peripheral blood. The chain uses TRBV4-2 and TRBJ2-3; 8 positions match TRBD2. This sequence originates from a human donor in a cohort sampled during active COVID-19. CDR3 loop: CASSLKTSGTDTQYF. Written as DNA, the CDR3 is TGTGCCAGCAGCCTAAAGACTAGCGGCACAGATACGCAGTATTTT.